These 18 T cell receptor beta chains share one sample of origin, sequenced in a study of Ad26.COV2.S vaccination and SARS-CoV-2 variants (dated by TCRdb to the early 2020s). Libraries were built with the immunoSEQ multiplex PCR assay. TCRdb limited this immuneACCESS table to in-frame rearrangements with V and J called. A share of clones is missing; checked studies link under half to unresolved V genes, and the rest is unexplained. Within this sample are about 420,000 clones, with roughly 90% of them counted one time only. The top ten hold around 3.6% of the sample. The intended sense of this specimen's treatment or condition label: around 19 received Ad26.COV2.S at low or high dose, single or two shots; a few received placebo; per-sample allocation not given. Repertoires of vaccine and placebo recipients were sequenced from samples taken on day 63 after the first injection. Sequenced material: peripheral blood, taken in a trial of Ad26.COV2.S vaccine versus placebo. The receptors here all came from a person aged 18-60 years who received the Ad26.COV2.S COVID-19 vaccine or a placebo.

This sequence joins TRBV7-2 and TRBJ2-3, with 14 bases lining up with TRBD2. Germline CDR1 reads SGHTA; CDR2 reads FQGNSA. J was trimmed by 1 base and V by 5 bases; bases with no gene match: 2. CDR3 length: 16 amino acids. The CDR3: CASSAGLAGGTDTQYF. In nucleotides, the CDR3 is TGTGCCAGCAGCGCGGGACTAGCGGGGGGCACAGATACGCAGTATTTT.

This clone has only one observation. The rearrangement links TRBV19 to TRBJ2-5; 8 nucleotides agree with TRBD1. The germline CDR1 and CDR2 sequences are LNHDA and SQIVND (reference sequence). The V segment lost 9 bases and the J segment 5 bases; nucleotides outside the gene matches: 14. This CDR3 has 15 residues. In nucleotides, the CDR3 is TGTGCCAGCTCTAGTCCGGGACAGGCCTATGAGACCCAGTACTTC. It specifies CASSSPGQAYETQYF.

V usage is TRBV6-5 and J usage is TRBJ2-4; a possible D gene is TRBD2 (7 bases). V lost 2 bases and J lost 9, with 17 bases in between. CDR3 length: 15 amino acids. CDR1 and CDR2 from the germline V gene are MNHEY and SVGAGI. CDR3 loop: CASSYAGARSSIQYF. The DNA of the CDR3 is TGTGCCAGCAGTTACGCGGGGGCGAGATCGTCCATTCAGTACTTC.

CDR3 region: CAIMNPVVGSTYEQYF. Written as DNA, the CDR3 is TGTGCCATCATGAATCCGGTGGTAGGGAGTACCTACGAGCAGTACTTC. The chain is built from TRBV10-3 and TRBJ2-7; a possible D gene is TRBD2 (5 bases). CDR1 is ENHRY, CDR2 SYGVKD, per germline. The CDR3 sequence is 16 residues long. Trimming cost V 7 bases and J 2 bases, with 21 bases left between them.

This chain links TRBV28 with TRBJ1-3, with D possibly matching TRBD1 (6 bases). Trimming removed 10 bases from V and 4 bases from J, with 17 bases in between. This CDR3 is 14 amino acids long. Germline CDR1 MDHEN, CDR2 SYDVKM. CDR3 DNA: TGTGCCATCAAGAGACAGGTTGACGGAAACACCATATATTTT. It encodes CAIKRQVDGNTIYF.

This clone has more than one count but fewer than ten. V and J are TRBV6-5 and TRBJ1-6; D remains unclear. The germline gives CDR1 MNHEY, CDR2 SVGAGI. V lost 10 bases to trimming and J lost 0 bases, with 13 bases between them. This CDR3 is 15 amino acids long. The CDR3 reads CATQIRGSYNSPLHF. As DNA, the CDR3 is TGTGCCACCCAGATACGTGGCTCCTATAATTCACCCCTCCACTTT.

The V call is TRBV7-2, the J call TRBJ2-5; a possible D gene is TRBD2 (6 bases). CDR1 is SGHTA and CDR2 is FQGNSA in the germline V gene. V was shortened by 5 bases and J by 0 bases, with 13 bases between the two germline ends. There are 15 residues in the CDR3. The CDR3: CASSPVRGHQETQYF. CDR3 nucleotide sequence: TGTGCCAGCAGCCCAGTGCGGGGCCACCAAGAGACCCAGTACTTC.

The chain joins TRBV5-5 to TRBJ1-2; tentative D call: TRBD1 (6 bases). CDR3 length equals 17 residues. Germline CDR1 is SGHKS and CDR2 is YYEKEE (reference sequence). Trimming took off 3 bases at V and 0 bases at J, with 18 bases between the two ends. The CDR3 nucleotides read TGTGCCAGCAGCTACGAACCGGGACAAAGTGCTAACTATGGCTACACCTTC. Its protein is CASSYEPGQSANYGYTF. Using reference TRBV5-5 and TRBJ1-2 for the parts outside the CDR3, the full variable domain is DAGVTQSPTHLIKTRGQQVTLRCSPISGHKSVSWYQQVLGQGPQFIFQYYEKEERGRGNFPDRFSARQFPNYSSELNVNALLLGDSALYLCASSYEPGQSANYGYTFGSGTRLTVV.

The V gene is TRBV6-2 or TRBV6-3, the J gene TRBJ1-2; 9 bases map to TRBD1. Germline trimming cut 4 bases from V and 2 bases from J; bases unmatched to any gene: 8. Germline CDR1 MNHEY, CDR2 SVGEGT. The CDR3 runs 16 residues. CDR3 in amino acids: CASSSTGTGSNYGYTF. The DNA of the CDR3 is TGTGCCAGCAGTTCAACGGGGACAGGGTCGAACTATGGCTACACCTTC.

The chain links TRBV6-6 to TRBJ2-2, with a possible D match to TRBD2 (6 bases). CDR3 size: 11 residues. Trimming shortened V by 8 bases and J by 6 bases, and 7 bases separated the two germline ends. Germline V lookup: CDR1 MNHNY, CDR2 SVGAGI (reference sequence). CDR3 nucleotide sequence: TGTGCCAGCCGGGGGTCCGGGGAGCTGTTTTTT. This translates into CASRGSGELFF.

CDR3 sequence: CASSQGPWGYNEQFF. Here the CDR3 DNA reads TGTGCCAGCAGCCAAGGCCCCTGGGGCTACAATGAGCAGTTCTTC. The chain links TRBV3-1 (or the pseudogene TRBV3-2) to TRBJ2-1; D remains ambiguous. The CDR3 runs 15 residues. Germline V gene sequence: CDR1 LGHDT, CDR2 YNNKEL (reference sequence). V was pared by 1 base and J by 3 bases, with 10 bases between.

The chain couples TRBV6-2 or TRBV6-3 to TRBJ2-2; D perhaps matches TRBD2 (6 bases). In germline, CDR1 is MNHEY, CDR2 SVGEGT. The CDR3 has 14 residues. With 4 bases removed from V and 7 bases from J, the gap between germline ends came to 13 bases. The CDR3 loop reads CASSSRGAIGELFF. The DNA of the CDR3 is TGTGCCAGCAGTTCCCGCGGGGCTATCGGGGAGCTGTTTTTT.

In its sample, this clone was seen once. The chain employs TRBV10-3 and TRBJ1-4, with D unresolved. The V end lost 3 bases, the J end lost 11 bases, and 13 bases lay between the germline ends. Germline V gene data show CDR1 as ENHRY and CDR2 as SYGVKD. The CDR3 length is 13 residues. The CDR3 DNA sequence: TGTGCCATCAGTGATACCCGGACGGGGAAACTGTTTTTT. Encoded protein: CAISDTRTGKLFF.

The V gene is TRBV4-1, the J gene TRBJ2-7; a possible D gene is TRBD2 (6 bases). Germline lookup yields CDR1 MGHRA and CDR2 YSYEKL. V was shortened by 3 bases and J by 2 bases, with 14 bases between the two germline ends. The CDR3 covers 15 residues. CDR3 residues: CASSHSWTGAYEQYF. The CDR3 nucleotides are TGCGCCAGCAGCCACTCTTGGACGGGGGCCTACGAGCAGTACTTC.

The V call is TRBV7-2, the J call TRBJ1-1; 8 positions match TRBD1. CDR1 is SGHTA and CDR2 is FQGNSA in the germline V gene. V lost 5 bases and J lost 0; bases outside the gene matches: 14. This CDR3 region has 18 residues. The CDR3 region has the DNA TGTGCCAGCAGCGCCAAGAGCCCGGGACAGGTGATGAACACTGAAGCTTTCTTT. Its translation is CASSAKSPGQVMNTEAFF.

The chain couples TRBV6-2 or TRBV6-3 to TRBJ2-3; tentatively, D is TRBD1 (5 bases). CDR1 is MNHEY, CDR2 SVGEGT, per germline. Trimming cost V 4 bases and J 6 bases, with 14 bases left between them. The CDR3 is 14 residues long. The CDR3 nucleotides are TGTGCCAGCAGTTCCCAGGGTTTCGTGGATACGCAGTATTTT. Translating it yields CASSSQGFVDTQYF.

The chain uses TRBV6-5 and TRBJ1-2, with a weak D call TRBD1 (6 bases). Germline V gene lookup returns CDR1 MNHEY and CDR2 SVGAGI. The CDR3 runs to 15 residues. Trimming left V 2 bases short and J 7 bases short, with 17 bases between. The chain's CDR3 is CASSYANAGAGGYTF. Here the CDR3 DNA reads TGTGCCAGCAGTTACGCAAACGCAGGGGCTGGTGGCTACACCTTC.

V gene TRBV20-1 combines with J gene TRBJ1-1; the D is unclear. The CDR3 consists of 14 residues. V was trimmed by 3 bases and J by 1 base, leaving 12 bases between them. Looked up from germline, CDR1 is DFQATT and CDR2 is SNEGSKA (reference sequence). The chain's CDR3 is CSASYGLGNTEAFF. CDR3 DNA: TGCAGTGCTAGTTATGGGCTGGGGAACACTGAAGCTTTCTTT.